Listed here is a single T cell receptor (beta chain). The antigen this receptor binds is unknown. No much larger clone exists at a distance of one base, and base qualities are not known. The library was made by PCR. TCRdb records Illumina HiSeq 2500 as the sequencer. Unique molecular identifiers were incorporated into TCR beta cDNA libraries to reduce PCR and sequencing biases. Per 1 to 10 million input T cells, approximately 500,000 cDNA molecules were obtained, such that each molecule approximated one T cell. The same protocol used for the earlier healthy control dataset was applied to prepare and sequence the patient libraries. Samples belonging to the same batch were prepared together, multiplexed and sequenced on a shared HiSeq lane. For the original study's pipeline: Raw barcoded reads were processed with MIGEC, discarding single-read molecular identifier groups before consensus assembly and CDR3 extraction. Clonotype tables were post-analysed with VDJtools, normalizing diversity by down-sampling all datasets to the smallest sample size. In repertoire overlap clustering, CDR3 amino acid sequences, but not nucleotide sequences, were matched to correct batch-related cross-sample contamination. TCRdb passed the public sequencing reads through fastp at Q25 and MiXCR, retaining productive beta sequences. Rows with one shared CDR3 protein collapse into an entry with the most common genes and DNA. These V and J calls originate from TCRdb's pipeline instead of the authors' own analysis. The sample has more than 500,000 distinct CDR3 sequences on record, 34% of them singletons. Jointly, the top ten make up 5% to 6% of the sample.

To demonstrate the VDJtools post-analysis software, TCR beta repertoires were profiled from the peripheral blood of roughly 14 young patients with multiple sclerosis. The patients with multiple sclerosis were children and adolescents between 6 and 15 years of age. The data were taken from a study of post-analysis software for immune sequencing data (dated by TCRdb to 2014 to 2015). With regard to the full study: Recorded disease courses included relapsing-remitting, secondary progressive and progressive-relapsing multiple sclerosis, with some patients lacking subtype annotation. The patient repertoires were compared against 11 previously published healthy control repertoires obtained from donors aged roughly 6 to 26 years. A subset of samples was prepared in parallel using single-end sample barcoding, then pooled and co-amplified after Illumina adapter ligation. Results and caveats for the whole study, not just this receptor: When samples were clustered directly using the F measure, samples prepared in the same batch co-clustered strongly, which prompted a batch-effect correction. The control group was slightly older than the multiple sclerosis patient group. Normalized Chao1 diversity was significantly lower in multiple sclerosis patients than controls, suggesting substantial peripheral T-cell clonal expansion. Significantly higher frequencies in patients than in controls were found for a handful of TRBV segments, including TRBV5-6, TRBV5-1 and TRBV20-1.

Trimming removed 3 bases from V and 4 bases from J, leaving 9 bases between the germline ends. CDR3 length: 13 amino acids, cysteine to phenylalanine. The DNA shown is the 39-base CDR3, in frame from base 1. For CDR1 and CDR2, the germline V gene (reference sequence) lists MNHEY and SMNVEV. The rearrangement combines TRBV27 with TRBJ1-2, with the D gene not clear enough to name. The sample was blood. The TCR sequence derives from a girl aged 2 to 17 with multiple sclerosis. The CDR3 in this case is CASSFGWGYGYTF. The bases read TGTGCCAGCAGTTTTGGTTGGGGCTATGGCTACACCTTC.